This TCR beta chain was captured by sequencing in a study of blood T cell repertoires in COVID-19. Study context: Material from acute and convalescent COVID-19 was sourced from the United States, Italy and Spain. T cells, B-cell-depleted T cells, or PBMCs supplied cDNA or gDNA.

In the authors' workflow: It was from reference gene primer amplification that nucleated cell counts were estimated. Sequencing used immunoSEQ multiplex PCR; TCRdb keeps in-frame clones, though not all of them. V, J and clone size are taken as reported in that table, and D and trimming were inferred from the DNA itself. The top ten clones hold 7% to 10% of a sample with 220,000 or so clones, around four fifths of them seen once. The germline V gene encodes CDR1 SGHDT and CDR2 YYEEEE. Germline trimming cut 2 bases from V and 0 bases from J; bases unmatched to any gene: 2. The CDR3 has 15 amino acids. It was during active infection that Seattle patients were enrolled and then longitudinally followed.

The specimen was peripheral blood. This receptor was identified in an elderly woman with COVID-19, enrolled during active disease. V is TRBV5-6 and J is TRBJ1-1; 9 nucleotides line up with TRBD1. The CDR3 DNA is TGTGCCAGCAGCTTCGGACAGGGGTTGAACACTGAAGCTTTCTTT. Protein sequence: CASSFGQGLNTEAFF.